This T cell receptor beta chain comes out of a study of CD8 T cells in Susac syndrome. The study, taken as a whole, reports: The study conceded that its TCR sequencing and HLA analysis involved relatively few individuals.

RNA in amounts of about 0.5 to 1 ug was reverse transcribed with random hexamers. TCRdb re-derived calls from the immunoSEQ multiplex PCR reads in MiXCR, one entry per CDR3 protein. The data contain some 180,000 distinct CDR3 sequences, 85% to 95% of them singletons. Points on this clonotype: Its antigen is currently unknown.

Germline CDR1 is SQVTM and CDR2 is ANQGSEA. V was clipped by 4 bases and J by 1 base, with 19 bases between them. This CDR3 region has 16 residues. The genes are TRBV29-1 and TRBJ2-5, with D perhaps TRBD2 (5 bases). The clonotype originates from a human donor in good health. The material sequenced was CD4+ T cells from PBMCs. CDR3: CSVGAYFRTSQETQYF. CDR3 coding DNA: TGCAGCGTTGGAGCTTATTTCAGGACTTCCCAAGAGACCCAGTACTTC.